The next 2 T cell receptor beta chains were all read from a single sample in a study of response to subunit inactivated influenza vaccine. TCRdb re-called the RT-PCR reads with MiXCR, one entry per CDR3 protein. This table has 500,000 or so distinct CDR3 sequences, 16% appearing once. Specimen: CD4+ T cells sorted from PBMCs, collected roughly 24 months after vaccination. These receptors all stem from a man aged 50 to 75 who received an inactivated influenza vaccine.

This clonotype was counted only a few times. V and J are TRBV20-1 and TRBJ2-3, with D perhaps TRBD2 (6 bases). Trimming stripped 0 bases from V and 6 bases from J, with 16 bases between. Germline V lookup: CDR1 DFQATT, CDR2 SNEGSKA (reference sequence). The CDR3 has 15 amino acids. This CDR3 is CSARDKRLVRDTQYF. The CDR3 DNA reads TGCAGTGCTAGAGACAAGAGACTAGTGCGCGATACGCAGTATTTT.

The sample holds a few counts of this clonotype. The chain links TRBV28 to TRBJ2-3, with D hard to call. There are 20 residues in the CDR3. Germline V gives CDR1 MDHEN, CDR2 SYDVKM. V was clipped by 1 base and J by 0 bases, with 23 bases between them. CDR3 bases: TGTGCCAGCAGTTTATATATCGGCGGTCTCAACTCTGTAAGCACAGATACGCAGTATTTT. It translates to CASSLYIGGLNSVSTDTQYF.